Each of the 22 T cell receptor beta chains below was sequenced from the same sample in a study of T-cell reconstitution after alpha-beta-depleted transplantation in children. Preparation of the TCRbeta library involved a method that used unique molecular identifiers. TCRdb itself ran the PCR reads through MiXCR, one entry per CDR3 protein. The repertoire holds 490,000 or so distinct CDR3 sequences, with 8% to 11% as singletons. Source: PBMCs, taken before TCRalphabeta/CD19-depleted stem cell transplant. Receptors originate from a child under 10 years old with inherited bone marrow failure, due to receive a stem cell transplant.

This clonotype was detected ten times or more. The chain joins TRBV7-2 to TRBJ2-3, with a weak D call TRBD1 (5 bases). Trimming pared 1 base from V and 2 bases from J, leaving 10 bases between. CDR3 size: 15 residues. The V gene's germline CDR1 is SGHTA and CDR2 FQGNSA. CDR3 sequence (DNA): TGTGCCAGCAGCTTAGGGACAACGAACACAGATACGCAGTATTTT. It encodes CASSLGTTNTDTQYF. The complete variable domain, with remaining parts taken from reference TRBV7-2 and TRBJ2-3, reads GAGVSQSPSNKVTEKGKDVELRCDPISGHTALYWYRQSLGQGLEFLIYFQGNSAPDKSGLPSDRFSAERTGGSVSTLTIQRTQQEDSAVYLCASSLGTTNTDTQYFGPGTRLTVL.

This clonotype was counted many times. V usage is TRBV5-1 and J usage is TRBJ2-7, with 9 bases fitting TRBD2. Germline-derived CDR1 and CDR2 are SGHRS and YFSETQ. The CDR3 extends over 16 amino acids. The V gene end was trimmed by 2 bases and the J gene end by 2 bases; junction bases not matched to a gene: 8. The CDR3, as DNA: TGCGCCAGCAGCTTTCGTGCCGGGACTAGCACCTACGAGCAGTACTTC. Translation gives CASSFRAGTSTYEQYF.

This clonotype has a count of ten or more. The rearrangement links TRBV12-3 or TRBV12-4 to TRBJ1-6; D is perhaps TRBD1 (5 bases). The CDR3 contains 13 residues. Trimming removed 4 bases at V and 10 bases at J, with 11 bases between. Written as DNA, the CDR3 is TGTGCCAGCAGTTCTTCAGGGTTGTCACCCCTCCACTTT. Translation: CASSSSGLSPLHF.

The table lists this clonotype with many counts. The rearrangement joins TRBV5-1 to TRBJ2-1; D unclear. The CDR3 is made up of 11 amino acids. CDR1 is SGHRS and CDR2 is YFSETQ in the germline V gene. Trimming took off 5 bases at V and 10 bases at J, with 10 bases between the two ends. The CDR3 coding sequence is TGCGCCAGCAGGAGTGGGCTAGAGCAGTTCTTC. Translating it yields CASRSGLEQFF.

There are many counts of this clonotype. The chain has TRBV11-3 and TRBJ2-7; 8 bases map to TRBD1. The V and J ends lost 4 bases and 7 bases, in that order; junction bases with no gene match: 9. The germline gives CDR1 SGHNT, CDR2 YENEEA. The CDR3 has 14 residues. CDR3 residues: CASSSHRGTDEQYF. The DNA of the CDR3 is TGTGCCAGCAGCTCTCACAGGGGGACGGATGAGCAGTACTTC.

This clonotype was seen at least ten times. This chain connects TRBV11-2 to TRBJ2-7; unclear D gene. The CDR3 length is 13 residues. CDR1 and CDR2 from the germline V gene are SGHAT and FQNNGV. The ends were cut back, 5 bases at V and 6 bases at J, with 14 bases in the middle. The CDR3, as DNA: TGTGCCAGCAGCACCACCCTGGCTGGCGAGCAGTACTTC. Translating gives CASSTTLAGEQYF.

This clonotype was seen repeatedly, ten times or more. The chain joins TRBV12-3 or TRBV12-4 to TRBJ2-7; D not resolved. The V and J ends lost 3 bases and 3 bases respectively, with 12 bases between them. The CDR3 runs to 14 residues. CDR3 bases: TGTGCCAGCAGTTTGATCGGTGTACACTACGAGCAGTACTTC. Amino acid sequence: CASSLIGVHYEQYF.

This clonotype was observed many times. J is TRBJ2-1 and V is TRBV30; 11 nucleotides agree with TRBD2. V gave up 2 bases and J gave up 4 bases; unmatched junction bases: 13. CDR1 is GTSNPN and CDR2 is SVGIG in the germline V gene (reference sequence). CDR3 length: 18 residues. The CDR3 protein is CAWSRSPSGRSGYNEQFF. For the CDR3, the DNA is TGTGCCTGGAGTAGAAGCCCTAGCGGGAGGTCTGGTTACAATGAGCAGTTCTTC.

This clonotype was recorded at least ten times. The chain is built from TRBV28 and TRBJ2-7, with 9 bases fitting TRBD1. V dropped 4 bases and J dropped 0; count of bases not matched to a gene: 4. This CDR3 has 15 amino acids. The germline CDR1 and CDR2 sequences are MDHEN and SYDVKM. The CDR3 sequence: CASSSGQGLSYEQYF. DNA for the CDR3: TGTGCCAGCAGTTCTGGACAGGGGCTCTCCTACGAGCAGTACTTC. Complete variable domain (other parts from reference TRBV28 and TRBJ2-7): DVKVTQSSRYLVKRTGEKVFLECVQDMDHENMFWYRQDPGLGLRLIYFSYDVKMKEKGDIPEGYSVSREKKERFSLILESASTNQTSMYLCASSSGQGLSYEQYFGPGTRLTVT.

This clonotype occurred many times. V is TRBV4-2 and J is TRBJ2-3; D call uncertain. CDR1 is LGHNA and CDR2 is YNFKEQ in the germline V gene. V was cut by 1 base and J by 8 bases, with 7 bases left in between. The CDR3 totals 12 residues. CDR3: CASSQGHPTQYF. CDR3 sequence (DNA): TGTGCCAGCAGCCAAGGTCATCCTACGCAGTATTTT.

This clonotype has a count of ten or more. CDR3 sequence reads: CASSAGRTYNEQFF. CDR3 DNA: TGTGCCAGCAGTGCCGGCCGCACCTACAATGAGCAGTTCTTC. The chain joins TRBV27 to TRBJ2-1; D ambiguous. Trimming stripped 5 bases from V and 2 bases from J, with 10 bases between. The CDR3 has 14 residues. Germline loops: CDR1 MNHEY, CDR2 SMNVEV (reference sequence).

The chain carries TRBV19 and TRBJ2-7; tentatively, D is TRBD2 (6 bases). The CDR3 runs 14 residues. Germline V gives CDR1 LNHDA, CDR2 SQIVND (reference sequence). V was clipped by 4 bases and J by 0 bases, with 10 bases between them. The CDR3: CASSRASDSYEQYF. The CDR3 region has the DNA TGTGCCAGTAGTAGGGCTAGCGACTCCTACGAGCAGTACTTC.

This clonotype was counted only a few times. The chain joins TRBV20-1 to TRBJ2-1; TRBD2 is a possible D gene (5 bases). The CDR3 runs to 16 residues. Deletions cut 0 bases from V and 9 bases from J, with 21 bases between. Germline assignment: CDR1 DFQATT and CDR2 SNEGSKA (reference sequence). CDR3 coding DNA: TGCAGTGCTAGAGATCGTCGTCGGGGTATAGACGGTGAGCAGTTCTTC. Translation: CSARDRRRGIDGEQFF.

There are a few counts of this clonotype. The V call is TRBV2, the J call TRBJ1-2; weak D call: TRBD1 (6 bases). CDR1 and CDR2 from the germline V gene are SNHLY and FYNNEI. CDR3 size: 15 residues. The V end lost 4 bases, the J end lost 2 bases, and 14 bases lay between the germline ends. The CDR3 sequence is CASSAALDRNYGYTF. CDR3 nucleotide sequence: TGTGCCAGCAGTGCTGCCCTAGACAGGAACTATGGCTACACCTTC.

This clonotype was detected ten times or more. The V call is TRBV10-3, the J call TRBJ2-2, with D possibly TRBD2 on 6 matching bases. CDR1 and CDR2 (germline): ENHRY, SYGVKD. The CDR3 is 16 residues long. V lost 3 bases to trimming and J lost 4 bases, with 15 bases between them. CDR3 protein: CAISEGRESVTGELFF. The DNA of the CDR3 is TGTGCCATCAGTGAAGGTCGGGAGAGCGTCACCGGGGAGCTGTTTTTT.

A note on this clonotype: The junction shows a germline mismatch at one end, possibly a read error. CDR3 region: CSVEDRLVTYNEHFF. The CDR3 nucleotides read TGCAGCGTTGAAGATAGGCTAGTCACCTACAATGAGCATTTCTTC. V is TRBV29-1 and J is TRBJ2-1; no reliable D call. The CDR3 runs 15 residues. The germline V gene has CDR1 SQVTM and CDR2 ANQGSEA.

This CDR3 is CASSPFGQGNTEAFF. The CDR3 DNA follows: TGCGCCAGCAGCCCATTTGGACAGGGGAACACTGAAGCTTTCTTT. The gene calls are TRBV4-3 and TRBJ1-1; 8 bases are shared with TRBD1. The CDR3 contains 15 residues. V gave up 4 bases and J gave up 1 base; unmatched junction bases: 5. Germline values: CDR1 LGHNA, CDR2 YSLEER.

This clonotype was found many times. CDR3 protein: CASSRDWPSGRTRGQETQYF. The CDR3 nucleotides are TGTGCCAGCAGCCGCGATTGGCCTAGCGGGAGGACAAGGGGGCAAGAGACCCAGTACTTC. J is TRBJ2-5 and V is TRBV11-2, with 11 positions matching TRBD2. Germline V gene sequence: CDR1 SGHAT, CDR2 FQNNGV. This CDR3 region has 20 residues. V gave up 5 bases and J gave up 2 bases; unmatched junction bases: 19.

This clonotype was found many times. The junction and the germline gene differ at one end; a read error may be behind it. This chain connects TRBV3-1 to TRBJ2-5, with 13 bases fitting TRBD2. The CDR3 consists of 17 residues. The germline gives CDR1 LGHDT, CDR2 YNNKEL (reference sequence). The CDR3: CASSQGPGLAGQGTQYF. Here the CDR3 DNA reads TGTGCCAGCAGCCAAGGGCCGGGACTAGCGGGGCAAGGGACCCAGTACTTC.

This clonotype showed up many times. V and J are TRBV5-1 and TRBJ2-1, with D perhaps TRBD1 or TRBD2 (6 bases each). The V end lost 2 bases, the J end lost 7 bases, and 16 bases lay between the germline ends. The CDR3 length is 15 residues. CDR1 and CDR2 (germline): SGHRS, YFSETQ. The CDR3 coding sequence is TGCGCCAGCAGCTTTGTGGGGGGCGCTGGAAATGAGCAGTTCTTC. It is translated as CASSFVGGAGNEQFF.

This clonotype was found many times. CDR3 in DNA: TGTGCCAGCAGCTCTGGGCCTCGGGATGGGGAGCTGTTTTTT. Translation: CASSSGPRDGELFF. The rearrangement uses TRBV28 and TRBJ2-2; D possibly corresponds to TRBD2 (5 bases). The ends were cut back, 6 bases at V and 8 bases at J, with 16 bases in the middle. Germline loops: CDR1 MDHEN, CDR2 SYDVKM. This CDR3 region has 14 residues.

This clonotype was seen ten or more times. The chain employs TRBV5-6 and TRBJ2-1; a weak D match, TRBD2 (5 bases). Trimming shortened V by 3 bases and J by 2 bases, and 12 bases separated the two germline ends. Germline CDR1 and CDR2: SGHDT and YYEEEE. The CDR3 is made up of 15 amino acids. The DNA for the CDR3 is TGTGCCAGCAGCTCTCGCCGGGATCCCTACAATGAGCAGTTCTTC. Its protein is CASSSRRDPYNEQFF. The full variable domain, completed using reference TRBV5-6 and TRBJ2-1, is DAGVTQSPTHLIKTRGQQVTLRCSPKSGHDTVSWYQQALGQGPQFIFQYYEEEERQRGNFPDRFSGHQFPNYSSELNVNALLLGDSALYLCASSSRRDPYNEQFFGPGTRLTVL.